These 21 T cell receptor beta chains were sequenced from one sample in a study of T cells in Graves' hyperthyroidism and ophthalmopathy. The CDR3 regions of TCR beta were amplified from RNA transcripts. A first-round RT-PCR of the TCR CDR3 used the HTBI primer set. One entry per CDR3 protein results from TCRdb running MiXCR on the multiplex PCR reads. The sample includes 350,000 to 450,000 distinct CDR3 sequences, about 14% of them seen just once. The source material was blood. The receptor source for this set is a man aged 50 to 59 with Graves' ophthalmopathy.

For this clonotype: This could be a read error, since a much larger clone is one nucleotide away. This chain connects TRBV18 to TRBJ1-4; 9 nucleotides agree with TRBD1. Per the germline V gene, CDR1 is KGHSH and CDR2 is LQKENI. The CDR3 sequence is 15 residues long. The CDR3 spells CVSSRSGQGYEKLFF. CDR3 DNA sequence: TGTGTCAGCTCACGGTCGGGACAGGGATACGAAAAACTGTTTTTT.

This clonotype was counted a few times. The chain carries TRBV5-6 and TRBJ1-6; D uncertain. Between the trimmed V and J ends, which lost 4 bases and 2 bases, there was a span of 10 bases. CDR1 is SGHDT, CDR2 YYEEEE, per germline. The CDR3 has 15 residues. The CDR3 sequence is CASSPPGTYNSPLHF. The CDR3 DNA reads TGTGCCAGCAGCCCCCCGGGAACCTATAATTCACCCCTCCACTTT. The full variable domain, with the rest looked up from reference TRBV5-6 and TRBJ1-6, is DAGVTQSPTHLIKTRGQQVTLRCSPKSGHDTVSWYQQALGQGPQFIFQYYEEEERQRGNFPDRFSGHQFPNYSSELNVNALLLGDSALYLCASSPPGTYNSPLHFGNGTRLTVT.

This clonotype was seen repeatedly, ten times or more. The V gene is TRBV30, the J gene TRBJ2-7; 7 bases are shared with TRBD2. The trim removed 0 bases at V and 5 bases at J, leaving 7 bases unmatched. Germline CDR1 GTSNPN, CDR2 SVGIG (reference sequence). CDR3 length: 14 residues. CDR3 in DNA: TGTGCCTGGAGTGTCGGCGGGAGTCTGAACGAGCAGTACTTC. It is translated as CAWSVGGSLNEQYF.

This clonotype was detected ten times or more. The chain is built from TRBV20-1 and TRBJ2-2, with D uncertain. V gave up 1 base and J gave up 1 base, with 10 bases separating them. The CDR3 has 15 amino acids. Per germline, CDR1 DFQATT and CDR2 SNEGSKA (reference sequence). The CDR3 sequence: CSARAGSKNTGELFF. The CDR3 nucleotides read TGCAGTGCTAGAGCGGGCAGCAAGAACACCGGGGAGCTGTTTTTT.

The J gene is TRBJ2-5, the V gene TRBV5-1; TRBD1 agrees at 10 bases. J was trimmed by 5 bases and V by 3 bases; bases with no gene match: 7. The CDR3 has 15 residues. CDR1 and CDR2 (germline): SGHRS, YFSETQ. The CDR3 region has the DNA TGCGCCAGCAGCTACGGACAGGGGGACTTGGAGACCCAGTACTTC. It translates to CASSYGQGDLETQYF. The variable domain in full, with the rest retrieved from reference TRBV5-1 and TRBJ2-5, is KAGVTQTPRYLIKTRGQQVTLSCSPISGHRSVSWYQQTPGQGLQFLFEYFSETQRNKGNFPGRFSGRQFSNSRSEMNVSTLELGDSALYLCASSYGQGDLETQYFGPGTRLLVL.

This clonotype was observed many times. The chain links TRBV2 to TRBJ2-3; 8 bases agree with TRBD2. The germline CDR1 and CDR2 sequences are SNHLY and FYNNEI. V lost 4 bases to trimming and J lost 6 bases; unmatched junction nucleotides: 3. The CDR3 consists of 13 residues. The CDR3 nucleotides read TGTGCCAGCAGTGGACTAGCGCTGGATACGCAGTATTTT. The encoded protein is CASSGLALDTQYF.

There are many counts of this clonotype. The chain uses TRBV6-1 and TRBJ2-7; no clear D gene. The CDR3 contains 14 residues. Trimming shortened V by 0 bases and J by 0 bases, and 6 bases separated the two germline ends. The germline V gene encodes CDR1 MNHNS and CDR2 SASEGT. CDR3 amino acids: CASSEAGISYEQYF. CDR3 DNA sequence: TGTGCCAGCAGTGAAGCAGGGATCTCCTACGAGCAGTACTTC.

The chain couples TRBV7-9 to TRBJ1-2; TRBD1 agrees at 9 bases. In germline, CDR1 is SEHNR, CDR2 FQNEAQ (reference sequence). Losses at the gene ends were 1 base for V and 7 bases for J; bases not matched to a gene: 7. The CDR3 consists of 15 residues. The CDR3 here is CASSLGGTGYFGYTF. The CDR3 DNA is TGTGCCAGCAGCTTAGGTGGGACAGGGTATTTTGGCTACACCTTC. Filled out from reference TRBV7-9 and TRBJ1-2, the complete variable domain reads DTGVSQNPRHKITKRGQNVTFRCDPISEHNRLYWYRQTLGQGPEFLTYFQNEAQLEKSRLLSDRFSAERPKGSFSTLEIQRTEQGDSAMYLCASSLGGTGYFGYTFGSGTRLTVV.

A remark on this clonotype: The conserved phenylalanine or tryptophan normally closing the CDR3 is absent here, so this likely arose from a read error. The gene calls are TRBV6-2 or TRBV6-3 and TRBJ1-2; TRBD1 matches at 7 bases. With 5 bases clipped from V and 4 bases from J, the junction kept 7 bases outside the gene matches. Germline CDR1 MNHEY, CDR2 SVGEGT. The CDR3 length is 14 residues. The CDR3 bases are TGTGCCAGCAGTCAACCCGACAGGGTCTATGGCTACACCCTC. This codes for CASSQPDRVYGYTL.

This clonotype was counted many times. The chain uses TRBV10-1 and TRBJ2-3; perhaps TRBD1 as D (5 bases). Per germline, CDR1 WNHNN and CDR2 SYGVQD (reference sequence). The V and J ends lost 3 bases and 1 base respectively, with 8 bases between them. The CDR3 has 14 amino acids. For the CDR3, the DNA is TGCGCCAGCAGTGATCGACAGCGCACAGATACGCAGTATTTT. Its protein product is CASSDRQRTDTQYF.

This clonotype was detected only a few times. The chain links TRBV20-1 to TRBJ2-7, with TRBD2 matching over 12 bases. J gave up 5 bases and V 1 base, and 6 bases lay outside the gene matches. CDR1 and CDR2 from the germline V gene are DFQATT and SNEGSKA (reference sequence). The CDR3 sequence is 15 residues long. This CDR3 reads CSARGLAGDTHEQYF. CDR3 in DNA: TGCAGTGCTAGAGGACTAGCGGGAGACACCCACGAGCAGTACTTC.

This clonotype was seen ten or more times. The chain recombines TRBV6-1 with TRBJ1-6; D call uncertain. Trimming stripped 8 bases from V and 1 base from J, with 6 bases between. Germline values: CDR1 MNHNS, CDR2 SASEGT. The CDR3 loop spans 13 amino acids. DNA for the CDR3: TGTGCCAGCGCCGGATCCTATAATTCACCCCTCCACTTT. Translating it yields CASAGSYNSPLHF.

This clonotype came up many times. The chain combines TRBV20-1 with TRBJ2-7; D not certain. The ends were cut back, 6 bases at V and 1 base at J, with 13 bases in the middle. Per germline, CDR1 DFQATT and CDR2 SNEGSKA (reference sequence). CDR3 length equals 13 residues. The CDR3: CSASLGQSYEQYF. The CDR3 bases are TGCAGTGCCTCTCTCGGGCAGTCCTACGAGCAGTACTTC.

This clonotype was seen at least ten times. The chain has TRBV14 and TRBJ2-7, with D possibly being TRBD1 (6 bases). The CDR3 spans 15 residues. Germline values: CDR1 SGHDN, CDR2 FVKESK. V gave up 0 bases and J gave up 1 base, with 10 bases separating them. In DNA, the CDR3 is TGTGCCAGCAGCCAAGAACAGGGTTCGTCCTACGAGCAGTACTTC. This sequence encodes CASSQEQGSSYEQYF. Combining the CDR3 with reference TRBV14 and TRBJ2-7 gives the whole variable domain EAGVTQFPSHSVIEKGQTVTLRCDPISGHDNLYWYRRVMGKEIKFLLHFVKESKQDESGMPNNRFLAERTGGTYSTLKVQPAELEDSGVYFCASSQEQGSSYEQYFGPGTRLTVT.

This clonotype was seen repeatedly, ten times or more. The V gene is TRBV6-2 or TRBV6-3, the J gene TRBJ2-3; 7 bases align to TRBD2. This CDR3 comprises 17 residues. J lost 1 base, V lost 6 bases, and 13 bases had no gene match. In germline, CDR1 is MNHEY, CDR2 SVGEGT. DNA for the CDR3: TGTGCCAGCAGCGGGGGGAGACCGGGGGGACGCACAGATACGCAGTATTTT. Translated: CASSGGRPGGRTDTQYF.

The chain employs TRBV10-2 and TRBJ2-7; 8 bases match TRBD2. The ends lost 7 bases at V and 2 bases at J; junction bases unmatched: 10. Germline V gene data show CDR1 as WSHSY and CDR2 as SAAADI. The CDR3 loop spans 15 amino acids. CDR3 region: CASIPGVAGTYEQYF. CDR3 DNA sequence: TGCGCCAGCATTCCAGGGGTAGCGGGGACCTACGAGCAGTACTTC.

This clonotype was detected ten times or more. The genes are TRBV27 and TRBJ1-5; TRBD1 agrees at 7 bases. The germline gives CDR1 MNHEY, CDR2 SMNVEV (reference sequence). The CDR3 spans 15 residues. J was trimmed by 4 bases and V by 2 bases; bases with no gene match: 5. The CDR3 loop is CASSLGGTANQPQHF. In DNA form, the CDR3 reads TGTGCCAGCAGTTTAGGAGGGACAGCAAATCAGCCCCAGCATTTT.

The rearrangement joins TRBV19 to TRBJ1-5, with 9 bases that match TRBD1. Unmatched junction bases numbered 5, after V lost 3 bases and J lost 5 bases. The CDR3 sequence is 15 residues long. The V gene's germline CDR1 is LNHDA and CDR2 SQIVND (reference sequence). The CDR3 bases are TGTGCCAGTAGTATCGGGACAGGGCTATATCAGCCCCAGCATTTT. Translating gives CASSIGTGLYQPQHF.

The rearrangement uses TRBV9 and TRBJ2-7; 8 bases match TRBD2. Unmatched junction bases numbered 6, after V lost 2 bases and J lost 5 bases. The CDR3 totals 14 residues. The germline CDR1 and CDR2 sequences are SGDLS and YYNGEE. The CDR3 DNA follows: TGTGCCAGCAGCGTGAGCGGGAGTCAGAACGAGCAGTACTTC. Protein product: CASSVSGSQNEQYF.

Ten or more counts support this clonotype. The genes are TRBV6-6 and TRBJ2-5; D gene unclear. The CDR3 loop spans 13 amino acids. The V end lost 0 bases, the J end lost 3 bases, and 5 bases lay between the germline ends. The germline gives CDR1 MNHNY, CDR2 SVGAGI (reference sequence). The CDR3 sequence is CASSYSGKETQYF. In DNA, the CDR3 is TGTGCCAGCAGTTACTCTGGTAAAGAGACCCAGTACTTC.

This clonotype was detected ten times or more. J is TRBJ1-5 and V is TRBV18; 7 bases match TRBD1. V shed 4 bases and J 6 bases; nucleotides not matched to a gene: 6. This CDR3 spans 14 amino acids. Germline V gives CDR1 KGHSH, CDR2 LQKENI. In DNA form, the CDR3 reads TGTGCCAGCTCACAAACCGGGACAGTTCAGCCCCAGCATTTT. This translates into CASSQTGTVQPQHF. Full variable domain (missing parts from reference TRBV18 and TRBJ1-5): NAGVMQNPRHLVRRRGQEARLRCSPMKGHSHVYWYRQLPEEGLKFMVYLQKENIIDESGMPKERFSAEFPKEGPSILRIQQVVRGDSAAYFCASSQTGTVQPQHFGDGTRLSIL.